This T cell receptor beta chain was observed in a study of T cell changes during pregnancy in multiple sclerosis. Trimming at V came to 7 bases and at J to 5 bases, leaving 8 bases not matched to a gene. The CDR3 contains 14 residues. Germline V CDR1 and CDR2: GTSNPN, SVGIG (reference sequence). Some clones are missing from TCRdb's copy, which holds only in-frame ones; the method was immunoSEQ multiplex PCR. Among about 50,000 clones listed, about nine tenths were seen once. Sample: CD4+ T cells from peripheral blood mononuclear cells, taken in the second trimester of pregnancy. This TCR derives from a female donor with multiple sclerosis, enrolled in a pregnancy study. V gene TRBV30 combines with J gene TRBJ1-5; 10 bases fit TRBD1. The CDR3 DNA follows: TGTGCCTCCCGGACAGGGGGGTTAGATCAGCCCCAGCATTTT. The encoded protein is CASRTGGLDQPQHF. Full variable domain (remainder filled in from reference TRBV30 and TRBJ1-5): SQTIHQWPATLVQPVGSPLSLECTVEGTSNPNLYWYRQAAGRGLQLLFYSVGIGQISSEVPQNLSASRPQDRQFILSSKKLLLSDSGFYLCASRTGGLDQPQHFGDGTRLSIL.